This TCR beta chain was sequenced for a study of cytomegalovirus exposure and HLA in healthy donors. Study results and limitations: For cytomegalovirus status, the classifier reportedly gave diagnoses with high specificity and sensitivity. In an earlier analysis, about 87% or about 30%: the productive usage of most TCR beta V segments.

In the case of this clone: The antigen remains unidentified.

The CDR3 runs 14 residues. The germline V gene encodes CDR1 MGHRA and CDR2 YSYEKL. The ends were cut back, 0 bases at V and 3 bases at J, with 8 bases in the middle. PCR involved 60 Vbeta and 13 Jbeta primers. The method was immunoSEQ multiplex PCR; TCRdb's version includes in-frame clones alone and lacks a portion of them. The data contain 150,000 to 200,000 clones, 84% of them singletons. The rearrangement links TRBV4-1 to TRBJ1-2; maybe TRBD1 (5 bases). Input material: PBMCs. This receptor was obtained from a man in his late teens or twenties in good health and CMV-seronegative. CDR3 region: CASSQDLTDYGYTF. For the CDR3, the DNA is TGCGCCAGCAGCCAAGATTTGACAGACTATGGCTACACCTTC.